The entry below describes one T cell receptor beta chain. Its antigen is not yet known. A junction boundary mismatches the germline segment, possibly from a read error. The entry originates in a study of T cells in Graves' hyperthyroidism and ophthalmopathy (dated by TCRdb to between 2019 and 2020). Regarding the study in general: Peripheral blood was sampled at the time of initial diagnosis, prior to any treatment. An independent validation cohort of about 20 hyperthyroidism patients and about 15 patients who later progressed to ophthalmopathy tested prospective prediction of ophthalmopathy. Once sampling was done, hyperthyroidism patients were given methimazole at a starting dose of 30 mg daily, whereas ophthalmopathy patients were given high-dose intravenous methylprednisolone. The roughly 100 discovery patients were divided at random into training and test sets in a 7:3 ratio. TCR V-J signatures able to tell the groups apart were searched for in a discovery cohort of 90 to 100 patients, of whom roughly 42 had Graves' ophthalmopathy and about 60 had stable Graves' hyperthyroidism. TCR Vbeta CDR3 sequencing of 130 to 150 peripheral blood samples (43 ophthalmopathy, approximately 80 hyperthyroidism and about 17 progressor patients) is reported in the paper. In addition, the study compared T-cell repertoires in thyroid tissue and in blood from several Graves' hyperthyroidism patients.

Amplification of TCR beta CDR3 regions was carried out from RNA transcripts. For the first round of RT-PCR on the TCR CDR3, the HTBI primer set was used together with the Qiagen OneStep RT-PCR kit. Libraries were constructed in a second round of multiplex PCR, after which size selection and purification were performed. Libraries were sequenced paired-end with 100 bp reads on an Illumina HiSeq2000. From the authors' description of their analysis: SOAPnuke was used to process the raw data, throwing out any read that contained adapters or uncalled bases, had a mean Phred below 15, or lacked an exact constant-primer or identifier match. COPE v1.2.5 was used to merge high-quality paired reads, and clonotypes were defined as unique nucleotide sequences. Clonotypes were aligned to IMGT TRBV, TRBD and TRBJ reference segments using MiTCR v1.1. Analysis was restricted to V-J combinations with a frequency above 0.0001, which covered roughly 99% of repertoires. The TCS score was defined as F50 (clonal expansion) divided by E x V (chaos), with BLOSUM62-based TCRdist calculated between CDR3 peptides within each V-J. Welch's t-statistics and random forest reduced 450 to 600 V-J features to around 14, which were used in a naive Bayes classifier (R e1071). TCRdb passed the public sequencing reads through fastp at Q25 and MiXCR, retaining productive beta sequences. Each entry is one CDR3 protein sequence, shown with its most common DNA and genes. TCRdb, rather than the study authors, made the V and J calls. The sample table records about 690,000 distinct CDR3 sequences; roughly 17% of these occur just once. 15% to 18% of the sample is taken by the ten largest.

Stable Graves' hyperthyroidism was defined as no progression to ophthalmopathy during 18 months of follow-up. Hyperthyroidism patients were aged 18 to 65 years and newly diagnosed, with disease duration of less than 2 months. Exclusion was applied to patients with uncontrolled infections, other autoimmune diseases, pregnancy or lactation. Clinical symptoms, serum thyroxine and TRAb, thyroid ultrasound, and orbital computed tomography formed the basis for the diagnoses. PBMCs were separated from approximately 9.9 ml of fresh peripheral blood using Ficoll-Paque density gradient centrifugation. Trizol reagent was used to extract total RNA, and RNA quality was then checked on an Agilent 2100 Bioanalyzer. Beyond this particular receptor, the publication reports: During validation, the model predicted progression to ophthalmopathy a median of around six months ahead of onset, with roughly 65% sensitivity and around 72% specificity. Sample size was not statistically predetermined, and blinding of investigators to group allocation was not performed. Most expanded thyroid clonotypes (frequency above 0.001) were also detected in blood, suggesting blood repertoires may reflect thyroid immune responses. A 13 V-J signature model separated ophthalmopathy from stable hyperthyroidism, with 87.88% sensitivity and about 81% specificity in cross-validation and 80%/75% in testing.

The CDR1 and CDR2 encoded by the germline V gene are MNHNS and SASEGT. Including the terminal cysteine and phenylalanine, the CDR3 comprises 14 residues. Kept here is only the CDR3 DNA, which spans 42 bases and is read in frame from base 1. Sequencing was carried out using blood. This sequence originates from a man aged 45-65 years with Graves' hyperthyroidism. The chain links TRBV6-1 with TRBJ2-7; a tentative D call is TRBD1 (5 bases match). The DNA reads as follows: TGTGCCAGCTCACCCCAGGGCGACTCCTACGAGGAGTACTTC. Its protein reads: CASSPQGDSYEEYF.